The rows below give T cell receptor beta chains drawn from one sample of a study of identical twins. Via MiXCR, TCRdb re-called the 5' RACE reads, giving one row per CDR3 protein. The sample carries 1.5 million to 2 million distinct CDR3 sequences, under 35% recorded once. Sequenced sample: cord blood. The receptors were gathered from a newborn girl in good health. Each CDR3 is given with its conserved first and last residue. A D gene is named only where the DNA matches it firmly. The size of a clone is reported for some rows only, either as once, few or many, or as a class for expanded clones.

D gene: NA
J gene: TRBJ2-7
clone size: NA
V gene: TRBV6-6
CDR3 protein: CASSFKRVSYEQYF
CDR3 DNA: TGTGCCAGCAGTTTTAAGCGGGTCTCCTACGAGCAGTACTTC

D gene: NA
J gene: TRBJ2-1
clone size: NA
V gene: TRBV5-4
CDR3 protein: CASSLVKGEQFF
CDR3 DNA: TGTGCCAGCAGCTTGGTGAAGGGTGAGCAGTTCTTC

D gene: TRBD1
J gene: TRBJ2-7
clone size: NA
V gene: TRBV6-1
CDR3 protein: CASSLRDRGGEGTYEQYF
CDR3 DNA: TGTGCCAGCAGTCTCCGGGACAGGGGAGGTGAGGGTACCTACGAGCAGTACTTC

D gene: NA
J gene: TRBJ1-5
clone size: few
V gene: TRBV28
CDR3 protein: CASTSTGRQEPQHF
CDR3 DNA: TGTGCCAGCACTTCGACAGGACGGCAAGAGCCCCAGCATTTT

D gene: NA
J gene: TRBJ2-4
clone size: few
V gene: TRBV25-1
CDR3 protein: CASSDPGENIQYF
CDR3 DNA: TGTGCCAGCAGTGACCCAGGGGAAAACATTCAGTACTTC

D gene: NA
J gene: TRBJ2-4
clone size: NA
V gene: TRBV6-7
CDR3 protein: CASSYPKAQIAKNIQYF
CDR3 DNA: TGTGCCAGCAGTTACCCGAAAGCACAGATAGCCAAAAACATTCAGTACTTC

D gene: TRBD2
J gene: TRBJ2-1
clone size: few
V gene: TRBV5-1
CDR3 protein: CASSFLAGGMFERSYNEQFF
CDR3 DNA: TGCGCCAGCAGCTTTTTAGCGGGAGGTATGTTTGAGCGCTCCTACAATGAGCAGTTCTTC

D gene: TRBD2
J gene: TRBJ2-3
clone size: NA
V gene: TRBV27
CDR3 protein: CASSYQGLAGGVGQYF
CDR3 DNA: TGTGCCAGCAGTTATCAGGGACTAGCGGGAGGAGTAGGGCAGTATTTT

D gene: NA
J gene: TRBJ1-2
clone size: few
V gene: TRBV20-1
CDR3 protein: CSAREEGSYGYTF
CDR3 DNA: TGCAGTGCTAGAGAGGAGGGGTCCTATGGCTACACCTTC

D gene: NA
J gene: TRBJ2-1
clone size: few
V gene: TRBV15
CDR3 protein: CATSRGKRADGNEQFF
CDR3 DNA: TGTGCCACCAGCCGAGGAAAGCGGGCAGATGGAAATGAGCAGTTCTTC

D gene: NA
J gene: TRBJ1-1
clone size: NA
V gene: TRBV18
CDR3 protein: CASSHSPWGDTEAFF
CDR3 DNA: TGTGCCAGCTCCCACTCTCCTTGGGGGGACACTGAAGCTTTCTTT

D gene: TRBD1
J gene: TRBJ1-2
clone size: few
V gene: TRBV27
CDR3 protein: CASSLGQTGWNGYTF
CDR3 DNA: TGTGCCAGCAGTTTGGGACAGACAGGGTGGAATGGCTACACCTTC

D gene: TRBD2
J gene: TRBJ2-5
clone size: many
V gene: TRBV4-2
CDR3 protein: CASSQDLNLAGTLPQETQYF
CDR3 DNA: TGTGCCAGCAGCCAAGACCTGAATCTAGCGGGAACCCTTCCACAAGAGACCCAGTACTTC

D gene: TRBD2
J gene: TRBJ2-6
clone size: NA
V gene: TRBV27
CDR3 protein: CASSSHLAGAISGANVLTF
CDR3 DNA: TGTGCCAGCAGTTCCCATCTAGCGGGGGCTATCTCTGGGGCCAACGTCCTGACTTTC

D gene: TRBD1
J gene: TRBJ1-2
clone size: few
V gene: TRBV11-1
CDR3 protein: CASSLQWTGGNGYTF
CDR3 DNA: TGTGCCAGCAGCCTCCAGTGGACAGGGGGGAATGGCTACACCTTC

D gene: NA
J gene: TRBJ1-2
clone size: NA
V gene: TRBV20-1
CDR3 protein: CSARKQGAPNYGYTF
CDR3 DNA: TGCAGTGCTCGGAAACAGGGCGCCCCTAACTATGGCTACACCTTC

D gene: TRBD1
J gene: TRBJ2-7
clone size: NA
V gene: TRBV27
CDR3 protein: CASSLSGQGAGPEQYF
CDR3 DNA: TGTGCCAGCAGTTTATCGGGACAGGGGGCGGGTCCCGAGCAGTACTTC

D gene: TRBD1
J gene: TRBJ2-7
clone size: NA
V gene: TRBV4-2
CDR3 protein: CASSQVSQGDVDEQYF
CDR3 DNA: TGTGCCAGCAGCCAAGTTTCGCAGGGGGACGTCGACGAGCAGTACTTC

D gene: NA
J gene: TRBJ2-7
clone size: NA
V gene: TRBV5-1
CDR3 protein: CASSSRDPFYNEQYF
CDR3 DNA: TGCGCCAGCAGCTCGCGGGACCCCTTCTACAATGAGCAGTACTTC

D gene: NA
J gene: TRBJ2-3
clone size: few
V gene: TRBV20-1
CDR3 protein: CSAINRTLSTDTQYF
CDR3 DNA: TGCAGTGCTATCAACAGGACCCTAAGCACAGATACGCAGTATTTT

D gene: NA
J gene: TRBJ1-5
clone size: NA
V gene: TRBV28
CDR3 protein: CASSYMGDGNQPQHF
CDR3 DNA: TGTGCCAGCAGTTACATGGGCGACGGGAATCAGCCCCAGCATTTT

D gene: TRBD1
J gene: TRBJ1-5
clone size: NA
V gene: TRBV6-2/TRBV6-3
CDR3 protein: CASTGTGRNQPQHF
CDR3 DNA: TGTGCCAGCACCGGGACAGGGCGTAATCAGCCCCAGCATTTT

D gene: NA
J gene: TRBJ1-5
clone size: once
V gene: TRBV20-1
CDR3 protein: CSALEGGSNQPQHF
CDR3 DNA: TGCAGTGCCCTAGAGGGGGGGAGCAATCAGCCCCAGCATTTT

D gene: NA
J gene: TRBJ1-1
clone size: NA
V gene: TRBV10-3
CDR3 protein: CAIGTPRLGITEAFF
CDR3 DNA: TGTGCCATCGGAACCCCTAGGCTGGGGATCACTGAAGCTTTCTTT